The entry below gives a single TCR beta chain sequence along with its context. Its antigen is still unknown. This sample stems from a study of blood T cells in healthy people across ages. Sample-barcoded 5' priming and a J-beta primer mix drove a second PCR of roughly 6 to 12 cycles. Individual samples furnished no less than 3 million CDR3-containing paired-end reads apiece. From the 5' RACE reads, TCRdb called clonotypes with MiXCR, one entry per CDR3 protein. The sample has 650,000 to 700,000 distinct CDR3 sequences, roughly half seen once. Study-wide points: Per-million-T-cell TCR beta diversity fell roughly linearly with age.

This CDR3 contains 17 residues. V lost 5 bases to trimming and J lost 2 bases, with 19 bases between them. The germline gives CDR1 SGHRS, CDR2 YFSETQ. This chain joins TRBV5-1 and TRBJ2-2, with D possibly being TRBD1 or TRBD2 (5 bases each). Sequencing was performed on blood. This receptor was obtained from a woman aged 80 or over in good health. CDR3 nucleotides: TGCGCCAGCAGTACTGCCCGGGGCATAGTAAACACCGGGGAGCTGTTTTTT. Its translation: CASSTARGIVNTGELFF.